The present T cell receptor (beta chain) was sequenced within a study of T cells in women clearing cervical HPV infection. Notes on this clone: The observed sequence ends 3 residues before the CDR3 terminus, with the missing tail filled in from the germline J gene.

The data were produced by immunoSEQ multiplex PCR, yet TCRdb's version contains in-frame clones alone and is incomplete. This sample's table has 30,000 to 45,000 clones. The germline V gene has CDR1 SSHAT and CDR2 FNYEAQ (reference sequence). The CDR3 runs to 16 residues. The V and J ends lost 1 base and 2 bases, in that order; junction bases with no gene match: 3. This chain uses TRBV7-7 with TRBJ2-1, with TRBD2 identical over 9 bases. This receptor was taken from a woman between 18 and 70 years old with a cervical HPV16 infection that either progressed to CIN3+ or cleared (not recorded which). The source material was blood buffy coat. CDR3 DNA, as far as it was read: TGTGCCAGCAGCTTAGTAGCGGGGGCCCCCTACAATGAG. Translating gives CASSLVAGAPYNE. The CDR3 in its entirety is CASSLVAGAPYNEQFF.